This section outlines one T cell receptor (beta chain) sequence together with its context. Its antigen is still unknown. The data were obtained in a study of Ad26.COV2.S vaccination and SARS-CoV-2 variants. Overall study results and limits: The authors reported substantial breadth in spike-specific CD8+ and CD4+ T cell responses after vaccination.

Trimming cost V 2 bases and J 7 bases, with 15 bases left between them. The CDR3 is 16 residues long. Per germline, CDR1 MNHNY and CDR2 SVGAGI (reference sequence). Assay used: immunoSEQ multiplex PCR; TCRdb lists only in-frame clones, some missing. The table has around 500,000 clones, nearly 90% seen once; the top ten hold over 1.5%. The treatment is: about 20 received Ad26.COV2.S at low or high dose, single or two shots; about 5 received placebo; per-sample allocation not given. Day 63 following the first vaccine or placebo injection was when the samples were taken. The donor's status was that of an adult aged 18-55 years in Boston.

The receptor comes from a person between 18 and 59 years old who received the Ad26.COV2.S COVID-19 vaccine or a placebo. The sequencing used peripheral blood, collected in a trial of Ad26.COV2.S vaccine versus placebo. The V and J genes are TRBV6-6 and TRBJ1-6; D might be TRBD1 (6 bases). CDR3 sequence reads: CASSYELWGPNSPLHF. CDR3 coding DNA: TGTGCCAGCAGTTACGAGCTCTGGGGGCCGAATTCACCCCTCCACTTT.